The rows below give T cell receptor beta chains drawn from one sample of a study of regulatory T cells in long-lasting Graves disease. MiXCR, applied by TCRdb to the multiplex PCR reads, yields one record per CDR3 protein. The sample has hundreds of thousands of distinct CDR3 sequences, less than 20% seen once. The sequencing here drew on peripheral blood mononuclear cells (PBMCs), taken at new diagnosis, from a patient treated with antithyroid drugs. These receptors all come from a female donor with Graves disease. Each CDR3 is given without its conserved first and last residue. Fields, in order: CDR3 length, V gene, CDR3 protein.

len: 13
v_gene: TRBV2
CDR3aa: ASSEATGGTDTQY

len: 12
v_gene: TRBV6-2/TRBV6-3
CDR3aa: ASSFSMRRRALF

len: 11
v_gene: TRBV5-5
CDR3aa: ASSSDRYNEQF

len: 14
v_gene: TRBV7-2
CDR3aa: ASSLELAGVGHTQY

len: 14
v_gene: TRBV7-3
CDR3aa: ASSGQQGGANYGYT

len: 13
v_gene: TRBV19
CDR3aa: ASRLTTGLLFEAF

len: 12
v_gene: TRBV28
CDR3aa: ASSLGGFKETQY

len: 14
v_gene: TRBV19
CDR3aa: ASISAGARRNYGYT

len: 13
v_gene: TRBV27
CDR3aa: ASSRTSGPYNEQF

len: 14
v_gene: TRBV10-2
CDR3aa: ASGGPGAGGSNEQF

len: 10
v_gene: TRBV4-2
CDR3aa: ATQGAADTQY

len: 13
v_gene: TRBV11-3
CDR3aa: ASSLRLAGENEQF

len: 13
v_gene: TRBV4-3
CDR3aa: ASSLEAQGKTIQY

len: 14
v_gene: TRBV5-1
CDR3aa: ASSPAPGRRNYGYT

len: 11
v_gene: TRBV2
CDR3aa: ASSEVSDQPQH

len: 12
v_gene: TRBV25-1
CDR3aa: ASSVHGSFTEAF

len: 15
v_gene: TRBV4-1
CDR3aa: ASSSRFPTGTSYEQY

len: 9
v_gene: TRBV3-1
CDR3aa: ASSQYWTQY

len: 15
v_gene: TRBV12-5
CDR3aa: ASGLVEGTVMNTEAF

len: 13
v_gene: TRBV9
CDR3aa: ASSVGGQGNEKLF

len: 13
v_gene: TRBV24-1
CDR3aa: ATSDPGGATDTQY